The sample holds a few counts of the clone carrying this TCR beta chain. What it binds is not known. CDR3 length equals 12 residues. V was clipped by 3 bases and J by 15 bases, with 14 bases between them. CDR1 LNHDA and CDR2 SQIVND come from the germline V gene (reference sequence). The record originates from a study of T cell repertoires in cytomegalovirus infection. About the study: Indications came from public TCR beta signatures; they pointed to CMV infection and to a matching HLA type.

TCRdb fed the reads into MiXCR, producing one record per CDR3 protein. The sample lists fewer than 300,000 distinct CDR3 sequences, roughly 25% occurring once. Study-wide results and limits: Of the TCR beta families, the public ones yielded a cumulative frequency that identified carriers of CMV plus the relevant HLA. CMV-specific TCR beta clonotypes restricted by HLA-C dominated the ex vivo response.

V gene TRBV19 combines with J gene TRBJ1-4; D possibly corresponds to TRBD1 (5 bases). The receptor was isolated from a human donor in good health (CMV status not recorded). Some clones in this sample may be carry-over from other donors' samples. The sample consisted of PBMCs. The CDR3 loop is CASSIEAHRMFF. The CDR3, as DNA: TGTGCCAGTAGTATCGAAGCACACAGGATGTTTTTT.